This entry describes one T cell receptor beta chain. Its antigen is currently unknown. This entry is derived from a study of shared clonotypes between healthy human individuals. Libraries were prepared by immunoSEQ multiplex PCR; TCRdb keeps only in-frame clonotypes and omits some of them. The table records approximately 600,000 clones, approximately 95% of them present only once. Naive CD8 cells were CD45RO-negative, positively selected for CCR7, excluding terminally differentiated effector memory CD45RA+ cells. Everyone who donated was a Caucasian adult who lived in Nashville, Tennessee. Study-level findings and limits: The diversity represented, both genetic and in exposure history, was limited by few donors.

The receptor comes from a woman between 25 and 40 years old in good health. The specimen sequenced was naive CD8+ T cells sorted from blood.

The CDR3 nucleotides are TGTGCCAGCAGCGCAAGGACTAGCGGGAGTTGGAGTGAGCAGTTCTTC. Protein sequence: CASSARTSGSWSEQFF. The chain carries TRBV9 and TRBJ2-1, with 13 bases that match TRBD2. There are 16 residues in the CDR3. J was trimmed by 9 bases and V by 3 bases; bases with no gene match: 9. CDR1 and CDR2 from the germline V gene are SGDLS and YYNGEE.